This TCR beta chain was obtained from a study of beta chain features in type 1 diabetes. The V segment lost 4 bases and the J segment 8 bases; nucleotides outside the gene matches: 9. Germline CDR1 is SNHLY and CDR2 is FYNNEI. The CDR3 contains 15 residues. The authors took one heparinised blood draw, averaging about 116 mL, from each donor. Broader study findings: A definitive answer on HLA type influencing TCRB rearrangement was not reached here. The study found fewer insertions and more deletions at VDJ junctions in type 1 diabetes patients.

Only a few counts were recorded for this clone. As yet, its antigen is unknown. cDNA synthesis used the whole RNA isolate, giving expressed TCRB sequences. The table came from immunoSEQ multiplex PCR; TCRdb's copy has only in-frame clones and leaves some out. The sample includes about 160,000 clones, 8.1% of them seen just once. The TCR sequence derives from a man in his late teens or twenties in good health. The sample taken for sequencing was central memory CD4+ T cells from blood. This rearrangement joins TRBV2 to TRBJ2-1; 9 bases agree with TRBD2. Here the CDR3 DNA reads TGTGCCAGCAGTGGAAATAGCGGGAGATGGGATGAGCAGTTCTTC. Translation gives CASSGNSGRWDEQFF.